This T cell receptor (beta chain) derives from a study of T cells in women clearing cervical HPV infection. About this clone itself: The antigen is not known. With the read ending 3 residues before the CDR3 end, the germline J gene is used to fill in that end.

All donors had a single incident cervical HPV16 infection, not prevalent. MY09/MY11 PCR detected cervical HPV DNA; dot-blot assigned genotypes. Study findings and constraints: Repertoire richness, not evenness, was significantly elevated in CIN3+ cases versus controls. It is unknown whether associations predate infection; no effector/memory or HPV-specific sorting.

Trimming left V 0 bases short and J 5 bases short, with 13 bases between. The germline V gene encodes CDR1 DFQATT and CDR2 SNEGSKA (reference sequence). The CDR3 runs 14 residues. Method: immunoSEQ multiplex PCR; TCRdb's copy keeps in-frame clones and lacks some. The table lists approximately 18,000 clones. V and J are TRBV20-1 and TRBJ2-5, with D possibly TRBD1 on 5 matching bases. This clonotype was obtained from a woman between 18 and 69 years old with a cervical HPV16 infection that either progressed to CIN3+ or cleared (not recorded which). Input material: blood buffy coat. The CDR3 region is CSARDLGVRETQYF. CDR3 DNA (partial): TGCAGTGCTAGAGATCTAGGGGTAAGGGAGACC.